This T cell receptor beta chain originates from a study of regulatory T cells in long-lasting Graves disease. Building the TCR beta libraries relied on iRepertoire HTBI primers, and CDR3 regions underwent Arm-PCR. TCRdb called the multiplex PCR reads again in MiXCR, with one record for every CDR3 protein. The data hold roughly 420,000 distinct CDR3 sequences, with 16% observed a single time. The CDR3 sequence is 16 residues long. Germline V lookup: CDR1 MNHEY, CDR2 SVGAGI. Trimming removed 0 bases at V and 9 bases at J, with 15 bases between. As for time point: newly diagnosed GD, antithyroid drugs for less than 3 months. Extracted RNA from PBMCs served as the source of the TCR library. There are many counts of this clonotype. These same data were also listed under a study on T cells in Graves' hyperthyroidism and ophthalmopathy.

The specimen comprised peripheral blood mononuclear cells (PBMCs), sampled at new diagnosis, from a patient treated with antithyroid drugs. The sequence derives from a woman under 40 with Graves disease. The chain couples TRBV6-5 to TRBJ1-6, with a tentative D call TRBD1 (5 bases). CDR3 nucleotides: TGTGCCAGCAGTTACTCGTGGGGCCGGTCGCGTTCACCCCTCCACTTT. This codes for CASSYSWGRSRSPLHF.